The 2 T cell receptor beta chains given below trace back to one sample, sequenced in a study of blood T cell repertoires in COVID-19. Sequencing was performed with immunoSEQ multiplex PCR; in TCRdb, only in-frame clones are kept and a portion is missing. The sample carries more than 85,000 clones, 70% to 90% recorded once. Specimen: peripheral blood. The receptors were gathered from a human donor in a cohort sampled during active COVID-19.

In DNA form, the CDR3 reads TGCGCCAGCAGCCGAAGGTCCGGAGTTGACAGCGAGACAGATACGCAGTATTTT. This gives the protein CASSRRSGVDSETDTQYF. The chain joins TRBV4-1 to TRBJ2-3; TRBD1 might be the D (5 bases). The CDR3 is 18 amino acids. V lost 4 bases and J 3 bases, leaving 23 bases between the germline ends. Germline-derived CDR1 and CDR2 are MGHRA and YSYEKL.

The chain recombines TRBV11-3 with TRBJ2-1; 11 nucleotides agree with TRBD2. With V trimmed by 2 bases and J by 3 bases, 6 bases remained unmatched. Germline loops: CDR1 SGHNT, CDR2 YENEEA. CDR3 length: 17 residues. CDR3 sequence (DNA): TGTGCCAGCAGCTTATGGGCCGGGACTAGCGGCTACAATGAGCAGTTCTTC. Its protein is CASSLWAGTSGYNEQFF.